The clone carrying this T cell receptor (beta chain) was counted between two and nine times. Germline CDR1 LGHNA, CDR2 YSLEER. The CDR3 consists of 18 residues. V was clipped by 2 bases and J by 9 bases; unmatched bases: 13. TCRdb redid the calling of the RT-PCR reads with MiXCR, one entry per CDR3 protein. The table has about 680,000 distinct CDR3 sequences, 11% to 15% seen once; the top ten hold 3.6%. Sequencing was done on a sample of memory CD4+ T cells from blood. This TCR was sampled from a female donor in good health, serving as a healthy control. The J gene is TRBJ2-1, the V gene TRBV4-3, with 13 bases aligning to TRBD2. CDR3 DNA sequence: TGCGCCAGCAGCCAATCGGCTTTCAAGGGACTAGCGGGGTTTGAGCAGTTCTTC. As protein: CASSQSAFKGLAGFEQFF.